This T cell receptor beta chain emerged from a study of blood T cells in healthy people across ages. The use of a sample-barcoded 5' primer and a J-beta primer mix characterized a second PCR of roughly 6 to 11 cycles. A template-switch adaptor with 12 random nucleotides tagged each cDNA molecule. TCRdb called the 5' RACE reads again in MiXCR, with one record for every CDR3 protein. The sample shows about 780,000 distinct CDR3 sequences, roughly 46% of them seen only once. V lost 2 bases to trimming and J lost 7 bases; unmatched junction nucleotides: 6. Germline CDR1 reads MGHRA; CDR2 reads YSYEKL. The CDR3 has 15 residues.

The sequenced sample was blood. This chain joins TRBV4-1 and TRBJ2-2, with TRBD2 matching over 8 bases. The source of this sequence is an elderly man in good health. CDR3 loop: CASSQQRELNGELFF. As DNA, the CDR3 is TGCGCCAGCAGCCAACAGCGGGAGTTAAACGGGGAGCTGTTTTTT.